The 5 T cell receptor beta chains given below trace back to one sample, sequenced in a study of T cells in Graves' hyperthyroidism and ophthalmopathy. TCR beta CDR3 regions were amplified from RNA transcripts. The TCR CDR3 first-round RT-PCR relied on the HTBI primer set. TCRdb reanalysed the multiplex PCR reads using MiXCR and keeps one entry per CDR3 protein. The sample gives around 450,000 distinct CDR3 sequences, approximately 14% of which show up once; about 5% is in the top ten. The sample comprised blood. Source of these receptors: a woman between 18 and 29 years old with Graves' hyperthyroidism.

This clonotype was picked up a small number of times. The chain joins TRBV12-3 or TRBV12-4 to TRBJ2-5, with 8 bases fitting TRBD1. CDR3 size: 14 residues. Trimming at V came to 6 bases and at J to 4 bases, leaving 7 bases not matched to a gene. The CDR3 loop reads CASSEGRGPETQYF. The CDR3 coding sequence is TGTGCCAGCAGCGAGGGCAGGGGGCCAGAGACCCAGTACTTC.

This clonotype was detected many times. As DNA, the CDR3 is TGCAGTGCGGCGCTCGGCGGAGGAGAGACCCAGTACTTC. It is translated as CSAALGGGETQYF. The rearrangement links TRBV20-1 to TRBJ2-5; TRBD2 is a possible D gene (5 bases). V was shortened by 6 bases and J by 4 bases, with 15 bases between the two germline ends. Per the germline V gene, CDR1 is DFQATT and CDR2 is SNEGSKA (reference sequence). This CDR3 has 13 amino acids.

At least ten counts were recorded for this clonotype. The V gene is TRBV2, the J gene TRBJ2-3; 10 nucleotides line up with TRBD2. V was pared by 11 bases and J by 5 bases, with 10 bases of the junction left unmatched. The CDR3 spans 14 residues. The V gene's germline CDR1 is SNHLY and CDR2 FYNNEI. The CDR3 reads CAAQREGLGDTQYF. CDR3 nucleotide sequence: TGTGCCGCCCAGCGGGAGGGCCTAGGAGATACGCAGTATTTT.

About this clonotype itself: A read error may account for a junction end that differs from germline. This sequence joins TRBV2 and TRBJ2-7; 8 bases map to TRBD2. The CDR3 is 15 residues long. Germline V CDR1 and CDR2: SNHLY, FYNNEI. CDR3 region: CASSELGLVSPEQYF. The CDR3 DNA sequence: TGTGCCAGCAGTGAGCTGGGACTAGTGTCTCCCGAGCAGTATTTC.

The rearrangement links TRBV28 to TRBJ2-5; TRBD2 is a possible D gene (5 bases). Germline V lookup: CDR1 MDHEN, CDR2 SYDVKM. This CDR3 is 12 amino acids long. Trimming shortened V by 10 bases and J by 4 bases, and 13 bases separated the two germline ends. CDR3 loop: CATIESGETQYF. The CDR3 nucleotides are TGTGCCACGATCGAGAGCGGAGAGACCCAGTACTTC.